One sample yielded the 29 T cell receptor beta chains listed below, sequenced in a study of OX40 agonist ivuxolimab in advanced cancers. Data came from immunoSEQ multiplex PCR; TCRdb stores just in-frame clones and leaves some out. Of approximately 61,000 clones listed, roughly nine tenths were seen once; the top ten hold approximately 0.32%. Sequenced here: CD4+ or CD8+ T cells sorted from blood, sampled in a trial of the OX40 agonist ivuxolimab. These receptors were obtained from an adult with an advanced solid tumor such as melanoma, head and neck, liver or kidney cancer.

The chain is built from TRBV2 and TRBJ2-3; the match to TRBD2 covers 10 bases. CDR1 and CDR2 (germline): SNHLY, FYNNEI. The CDR3 contains 17 residues. V dropped 8 bases and J dropped 4; count of bases not matched to a gene: 15. The CDR3 protein is CASGRGERGGRADTQYF. In DNA form, the CDR3 reads TGTGCCAGCGGACGCGGGGAGCGGGGGGGCCGCGCAGATACGCAGTATTTT. Drawing the rest from reference TRBV2 and TRBJ2-3, the complete variable domain is EPEVTQTPSHQVTQMGQEVILRCVPISNHLYFYWYRQILGQKVEFLVSFYNNEISEKSEIFDDQFSVERPDGSNFTLKIRSTKLEDSAMYFCASGRGERGGRADTQYFGPGTRLTVL.

The rearrangement joins TRBV6-6 to TRBJ2-7; D uncertain. The V and J ends lost 4 bases and 1 base respectively, with 14 bases between them. The length of the CDR3 is 15 residues. Germline values: CDR1 MNHNY, CDR2 SVGAGI (reference sequence). In DNA form, the CDR3 reads TGTGCCAGCAGTTCCCCAACACTGGGATCCTACGAGCAGTACTTC. Translated: CASSSPTLGSYEQYF.

The J gene is TRBJ2-2, the V gene TRBV6-5, with a possible D match to TRBD1 (5 bases). Trimming pared 7 bases from V and 0 bases from J, leaving 9 bases between. This CDR3 contains 14 residues. Germline V gene lookup returns CDR1 MNHEY and CDR2 SVGAGI. CDR3 in DNA: TGTGCCAGCAACCCGACAGCGAACACCGGGGAGCTGTTTTTT. This sequence encodes CASNPTANTGELFF.

V and J are TRBV27 and TRBJ2-7, with 12 bases identical to TRBD1. The CDR3 is made up of 16 amino acids. Germline lookup yields CDR1 MNHEY and CDR2 SMNVEV (reference sequence). The junction had 8 bases not matched to a gene; V was cut back by 5 bases and J by 3 bases. The CDR3 here is CASSAPGTGGIYEQYF. In DNA form, the CDR3 reads TGTGCCAGCAGTGCACCCGGGACAGGGGGCATCTACGAGCAGTACTTC.

CDR3 nucleotide sequence: TGTGCCAGCAGTGAAGTACCCCGGGGCCGGTCTGGAAACACCATATATTTT. It specifies CASSEVPRGRSGNTIYF. The chain recombines TRBV6-1 with TRBJ1-3; D might be TRBD1 (5 bases). Germline V CDR1 and CDR2: MNHNS, SASEGT. This CDR3 comprises 17 residues. With 1 base removed from V and 1 base from J, the gap between germline ends came to 14 bases.

The chain is built from TRBV11-2 and TRBJ1-1; 10 bases are a match to TRBD1. The CDR3 is 15 amino acids. Trimming at V came to 5 bases and at J to 4 bases, leaving 7 bases not matched to a gene. Germline V gene lookup returns CDR1 SGHAT and CDR2 FQNNGV. DNA of the CDR3: TGTGCCAGCAGCCCGACAGGGGGCTTTCGCACTGAAGCTTTCTTT. Its translation is CASSPTGGFRTEAFF. The complete variable domain, with remaining parts taken from reference TRBV11-2 and TRBJ1-1, reads EAGVAQSPRYKIIEKRQSVAFWCNPISGHATLYWYQQILGQGPKLLIQFQNNGVVDDSQLPKDRFSAERLKGVDSTLKIQPAKLEDSAVYLCASSPTGGFRTEAFFGQGTRLTVV.

The V call is TRBV10-3, the J call TRBJ2-5, with D perhaps matching TRBD2 (5 bases). V lost 4 bases, J lost 4 bases, and 10 bases lay in between. Germline CDR1 reads ENHRY; CDR2 reads SYGVKD. The CDR3 length is 13 residues. Here the CDR3 reads CAISGGIGETQYF. The CDR3 bases are TGTGCCATCAGTGGAGGGATAGGAGAGACCCAGTACTTC.

In this sample, this clone turned up a few times. The V call is TRBV30, the J call TRBJ2-7, with a possible D match to TRBD1 (6 bases). The germline V gene has CDR1 GTSNPN and CDR2 SVGIG (reference sequence). CDR3 length: 13 residues. V gave up 3 bases and J gave up 6 bases, with 15 bases separating them. Here the CDR3 reads CAWRWDTTGEQYF. CDR3 sequence (DNA): TGTGCCTGGAGATGGGACACCACGGGCGAGCAGTACTTC.

This rearrangement joins TRBV30 to TRBJ1-2; D is unresolved. The CDR3 is 9 amino acids. The ends were cut back, 3 bases at V and 10 bases at J, with 6 bases in the middle. In germline, CDR1 is GTSNPN, CDR2 SVGIG (reference sequence). CDR3 in DNA: TGTGCCTGGAGCCCTAACTACACCTTC. It encodes CAWSPNYTF.

This clone appeared a few times. V is TRBV10-2 and J is TRBJ1-5, with a tentative D call TRBD1 (6 bases). Germline loops: CDR1 WSHSY, CDR2 SAAADI. With 8 bases removed from V and 1 base from J, the gap between germline ends came to 21 bases. This CDR3 spans 17 amino acids. The CDR3: CASLDFGGGTSNQPQHF. CDR3 bases: TGCGCCAGCTTGGATTTTGGGGGCGGTACGAGCAATCAGCCCCAGCATTTT.

The V and J genes are TRBV7-6 and TRBJ2-2, with D unresolved. Germline-derived CDR1 and CDR2 are SGHVS and FNYEAQ. V dropped 1 base and J dropped 4 bases, with 16 bases sitting between them. This CDR3 region has 17 residues. For the CDR3, the DNA is TGTGCCAGCAGCTTAGAATCGGGCACGAAAGTCACCGGGGAGCTGTTTTTT. Translated, it gives CASSLESGTKVTGELFF.

This clone was counted a few times. This rearrangement joins TRBV5-4 to TRBJ2-7, with D unresolved. Trimming removed 5 bases from V and 0 bases from J, with 9 bases in between. The CDR3 extends over 13 amino acids. Germline V gene lookup returns CDR1 SGHNT and CDR2 YYREEE (reference sequence). The CDR3 loop is CASSSISSYEQYF. The DNA of the CDR3 is TGTGCCAGCAGTTCCATATCCTCCTACGAGCAGTACTTC.

V is TRBV29-1 and J is TRBJ1-2, with TRBD1 identical over 9 bases. The CDR3 loop spans 14 amino acids. V trimming: 6 bases; J trimming: 4 bases; junction bases outside the gene matches: 9. The germline V gene encodes CDR1 SQVTM and CDR2 ANQGSEA. The CDR3 DNA reads TGCAGCGTGCTACCCGGGACAGGGAGCTATGGCTACACCTTC. Encoded protein: CSVLPGTGSYGYTF.

V usage is TRBV27 and J usage is TRBJ2-3; 12 bases agree with TRBD2. The trim removed 8 bases at V and 2 bases at J, leaving 8 bases unmatched. This CDR3 comprises 16 residues. Germline-derived CDR1 and CDR2 are MNHEY and SMNVEV (reference sequence). The CDR3: CASGPGTSGFTDTQYF. For the CDR3, the DNA is TGTGCCAGCGGGCCCGGGACTAGCGGGTTCACAGATACGCAGTATTTT.

A single count supports this clone. This chain connects TRBV14 to TRBJ2-6; D may be TRBD1 (6 bases). CDR3 length: 17 residues. Germline V gene data show CDR1 as SGHDN and CDR2 as FVKESK. V was clipped by 3 bases and J by 2 bases, with 14 bases between them. The DNA for the CDR3 is TGTGCCAGCAGCCATCAGGGGACATGGACTGGGGCCAACGTCCTGACTTTC. As protein: CASSHQGTWTGANVLTF.

The gene calls are TRBV15 and TRBJ1-3, with D hard to call. The CDR3 is 17 residues long. CDR1 and CDR2 from the germline V gene are LNHNV and YYDKDF (reference sequence). Trimming left V 3 bases short and J 0 bases short, with 15 bases between. The CDR3 nucleotides are TGTGCCACCAGCAGGAAACCCAGGCGCAACTCTGGAAACACCATATATTTT. Residues: CATSRKPRRNSGNTIYF.

V and J are TRBV7-9 and TRBJ1-1; D gene ambiguous. The CDR3 spans 12 residues. The V gene's germline CDR1 is SEHNR and CDR2 FQNEAQ (reference sequence). V was pared by 1 base and J by 3 bases, with 3 bases between. CDR3 DNA sequence: TGTGCCAGCAGCTTAGACTACACTGAAGCTTTCTTT. It is translated as CASSLDYTEAFF.

The V and J genes are TRBV6-5 and TRBJ2-3; D unresolved. CDR3 length equals 14 residues. V lost 1 base and J 3 bases, leaving 8 bases between the germline ends. The germline V gene encodes CDR1 MNHEY and CDR2 SVGAGI. The CDR3, as DNA: TGTGCCAGCAGTTACTTCGGTACTACAGATACGCAGTATTTT. Translated: CASSYFGTTDTQYF.

The genes are TRBV14 and TRBJ1-6; the D is unclear. CDR1 is SGHDN and CDR2 is FVKESK in the germline V gene. The CDR3 loop spans 15 amino acids. V lost 1 base, J lost 10 bases, and 14 bases lay in between. The DNA of the CDR3 is TGTGCCAGCAGCCAAGGGGAGGTACCTTGGTCACCCCTCCACTTT. It translates to CASSQGEVPWSPLHF.

This chain links TRBV29-1 with TRBJ2-7; perhaps TRBD2 as D (5 bases). V was clipped by 6 bases and J by 0 bases, with 9 bases between them. There are 12 residues in the CDR3. The germline CDR1 and CDR2 sequences are SQVTM and ANQGSEA. In nucleotides, the CDR3 is TGCAGCGTCGTCCGGGACTCCTACGAGCAGTACTTC. It encodes CSVVRDSYEQYF.

The genes are TRBV6-6 and TRBJ2-5; TRBD2 is a possible D gene (5 bases). The CDR3 runs to 15 residues. CDR1 is MNHNY, CDR2 SVGAGI, per germline (reference sequence). Deletions cut 0 bases from V and 5 bases from J, with 13 bases between. In DNA, the CDR3 is TGTGCCAGCAGTTACTCGGGGAGAAGGGAGGAGACCCAGTACTTC. This sequence encodes CASSYSGRREETQYF.

The genes are TRBV2 and TRBJ2-7, with a tentative D call TRBD1 (6 bases). Per germline, CDR1 SNHLY and CDR2 FYNNEI. The CDR3 consists of 16 residues. Between the trimmed V and J ends, which lost 2 bases and 0 bases, there was a span of 14 bases. The CDR3, as DNA: TGTGCCAGCAGTGAATTAGGCCAGGGGCTCTCCTACGAGCAGTACTTC. Amino acid sequence: CASSELGQGLSYEQYF.

This clone showed up just a few times. The chain is built from TRBV18 and TRBJ1-2; 9 bases fit TRBD1. Germline V gene lookup returns CDR1 KGHSH and CDR2 LQKENI. The junction had 2 bases not matched to a gene; V was cut back by 4 bases and J by 2 bases. The CDR3 extends over 14 amino acids. CDR3 sequence (DNA): TGTGCCAGCTCACAGGACAGGGGCAACTATGGCTACACCTTC. It is translated as CASSQDRGNYGYTF.

This rearrangement joins TRBV30 to TRBJ1-2; a weak D match, TRBD1 (6 bases). Germline V gives CDR1 GTSNPN, CDR2 SVGIG (reference sequence). With 3 bases removed from V and 4 bases from J, the gap between germline ends came to 15 bases. This CDR3 comprises 14 residues. The CDR3 bases are TGTGCCTGGAGAATTGGGGGGCTTGGCTATGGCTACACCTTC. Encoded protein: CAWRIGGLGYGYTF.

V gene TRBV27 combines with J gene TRBJ2-7, with D possibly TRBD1 on 6 matching bases. Germline V gives CDR1 MNHEY, CDR2 SMNVEV (reference sequence). V dropped 6 bases and J dropped 1 base, with 22 bases sitting between them. This CDR3 comprises 17 residues. CDR3 sequence (DNA): TGTGCCAGCAGCTCGCATTATCTCGGACAGCAATCCTACGAGCAGTACTTC. Protein: CASSSHYLGQQSYEQYF.

The chain uses TRBV14 and TRBJ1-1; no clear D. Germline V gives CDR1 SGHDN, CDR2 FVKESK. Trimming removed 4 bases from V and 2 bases from J, with 11 bases in between. This CDR3 is 14 amino acids long. The CDR3: CASSPRLGNTEAFF. The CDR3 DNA sequence: TGTGCCAGCAGCCCCCGGCTGGGAAACACTGAAGCTTTCTTT.

The chain recombines TRBV7-3 with TRBJ2-3, with D unresolved. Germline CDR1 reads SGHTA; CDR2 reads FQGTGA. The V end was cut by 0 bases, the J end by 1 base, with 5 bases between. The length of the CDR3 is 14 residues. The DNA for the CDR3 is TGTGCCAGCAGCTTAACATACGGCACAGATACGCAGTATTTT. Translating it yields CASSLTYGTDTQYF.

This chain connects TRBV2 to TRBJ2-2; the D gene is possibly TRBD1 (6 bases). Trimming left V 4 bases short and J 7 bases short, with 16 bases between. Germline CDR1 and CDR2: SNHLY and FYNNEI. The CDR3 loop spans 15 amino acids. CDR3 in DNA: TGTGCCAGCAGTGGGCAGGGGAAGGCTGGCGGGGAGCTGTTTTTT. It yields the protein CASSGQGKAGGELFF.

The rearrangement links TRBV10-1 to TRBJ2-5, with D perhaps given as TRBD1 or TRBD2 (5 bases each). Germline loops: CDR1 WNHNN, CDR2 SYGVQD (reference sequence). This CDR3 is built from 14 residues. V shed 4 bases and J shed 1 base, with 10 bases lying between them. The CDR3 DNA reads as TGCGCCAGCAGTGCCGGGACGGCCCAAGAGACCCAGTACTTC. This gives the protein CASSAGTAQETQYF.